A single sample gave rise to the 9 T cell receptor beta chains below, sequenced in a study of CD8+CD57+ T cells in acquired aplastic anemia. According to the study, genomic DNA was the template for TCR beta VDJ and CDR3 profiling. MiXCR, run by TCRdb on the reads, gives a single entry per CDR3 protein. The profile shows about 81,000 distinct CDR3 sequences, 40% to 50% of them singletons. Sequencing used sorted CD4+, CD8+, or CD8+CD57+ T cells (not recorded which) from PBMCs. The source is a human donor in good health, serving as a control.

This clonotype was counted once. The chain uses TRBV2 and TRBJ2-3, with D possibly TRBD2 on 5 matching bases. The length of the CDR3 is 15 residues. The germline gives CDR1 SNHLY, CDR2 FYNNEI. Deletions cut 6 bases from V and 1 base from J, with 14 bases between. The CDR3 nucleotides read TGTGCCAGCAGCCCAAGCCTAGCAGGCACAGATACGCAGTATTTT. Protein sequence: CASSPSLAGTDTQYF.

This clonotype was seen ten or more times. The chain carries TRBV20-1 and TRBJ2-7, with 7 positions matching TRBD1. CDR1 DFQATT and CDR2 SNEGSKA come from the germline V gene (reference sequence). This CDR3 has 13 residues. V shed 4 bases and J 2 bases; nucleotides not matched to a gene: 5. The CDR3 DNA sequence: TGCAGTGCTAACCGGGACAGTGCCTACGAGCAGTACTTC. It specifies CSANRDSAYEQYF.

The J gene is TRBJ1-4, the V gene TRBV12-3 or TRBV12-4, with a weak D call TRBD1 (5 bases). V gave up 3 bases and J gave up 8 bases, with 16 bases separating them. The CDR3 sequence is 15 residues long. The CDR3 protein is CASSFKRQGGEKLFF. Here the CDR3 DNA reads TGTGCCAGCAGTTTTAAGCGGCAGGGAGGGGAAAAACTGTTTTTT.

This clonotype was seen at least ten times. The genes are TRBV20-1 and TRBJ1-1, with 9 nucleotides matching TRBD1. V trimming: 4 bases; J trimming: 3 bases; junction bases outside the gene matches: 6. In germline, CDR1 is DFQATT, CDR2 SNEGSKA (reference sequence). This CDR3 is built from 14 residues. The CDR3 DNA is TGCAGTGCTACAACAGGGGGCTCAGACACTGAAGCTTTCTTT. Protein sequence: CSATTGGSDTEAFF.

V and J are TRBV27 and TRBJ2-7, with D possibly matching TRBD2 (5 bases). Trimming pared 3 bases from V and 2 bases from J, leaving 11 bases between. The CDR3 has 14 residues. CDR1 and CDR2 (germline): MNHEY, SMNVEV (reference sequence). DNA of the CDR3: TGTGCCAGCAGTTTCCGAGGGTCAGCCTACGAGCAGTACTTC. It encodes CASSFRGSAYEQYF.

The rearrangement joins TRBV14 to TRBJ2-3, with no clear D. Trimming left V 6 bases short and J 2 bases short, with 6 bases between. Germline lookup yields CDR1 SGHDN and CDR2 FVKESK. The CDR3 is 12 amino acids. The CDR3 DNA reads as TGTGCCAGCAGTTGGTCCACAGATACGCAGTATTTT. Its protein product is CASSWSTDTQYF. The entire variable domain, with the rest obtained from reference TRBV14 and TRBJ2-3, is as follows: EAGVTQFPSHSVIEKGQTVTLRCDPISGHDNLYWYRRVMGKEIKFLLHFVKESKQDESGMPNNRFLAERTGGTYSTLKVQPAELEDSGVYFCASSWSTDTQYFGPGTRLTVL.

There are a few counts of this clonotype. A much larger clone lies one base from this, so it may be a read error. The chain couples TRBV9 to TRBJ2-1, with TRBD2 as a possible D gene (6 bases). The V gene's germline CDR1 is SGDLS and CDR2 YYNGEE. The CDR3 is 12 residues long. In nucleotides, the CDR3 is TGTGCCAGCAGCGTAGGAGCGGGCGAGCAGTCCTTC. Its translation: CASSVGAGEQSF.

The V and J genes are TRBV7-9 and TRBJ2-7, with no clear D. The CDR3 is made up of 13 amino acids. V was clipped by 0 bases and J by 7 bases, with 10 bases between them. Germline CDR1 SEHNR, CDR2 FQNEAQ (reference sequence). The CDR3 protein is CASSLASVSEQYF. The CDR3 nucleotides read TGTGCCAGCAGCTTAGCGAGCGTCTCGGAGCAGTACTTC.

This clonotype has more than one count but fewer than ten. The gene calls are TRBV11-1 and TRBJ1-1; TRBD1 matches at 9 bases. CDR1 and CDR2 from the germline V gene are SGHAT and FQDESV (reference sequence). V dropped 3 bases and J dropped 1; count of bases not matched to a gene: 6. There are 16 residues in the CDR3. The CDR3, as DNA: TGTGCCAGCAGCTTTCCACGGGACAGGGCGAACACTGAAGCTTTCTTT. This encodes CASSFPRDRANTEAFF.